The next 25 T cell receptor beta chains were all read from a single sample in a study of control samples from healthy donors and cancer patients (dated by TCRdb to 2020 to 2022). Library generation was performed with the immunoSEQ multiplex PCR assay. Entries here come from immuneACCESS through TCRdb and include only in-frame sequences with V and J called. Some clones fail to appear in such tables; in the studies checked, an unresolved V gene covers under half of the shortfall, and the cause of the remainder is unknown. Recorded for this sample are approximately 97,000 clones; about 91% of them occurred a single time. Together, the top ten hold about 2.5% of the sample. The specimen was blood. These TCRs come from a woman between 18 and 29 years old in good health.

The chain joins TRBV2 to TRBJ2-5; D assignment may be TRBD1 or TRBD2 (5 bases each). Germline V gene sequence: CDR1 SNHLY, CDR2 FYNNEI. The CDR3 runs to 12 residues. V lost 3 bases to trimming and J lost 5 bases, with 7 bases between them. This CDR3 is CASSEGVETQYF. The CDR3 DNA reads TGTGCCAGCAGTGAGGGGGTGGAGACCCAGTACTTC.

The chain employs TRBV7-8 and TRBJ2-5, with a weak D call TRBD1 (6 bases). Germline CDR1 SGHVS, CDR2 FQNEAQ. The CDR3 is 15 residues long. V lost 5 bases and J lost 4, with 17 bases in between. CDR3 in DNA: TGTGCCAGCAGCCCTCGTTTTGAGGGGGTAGAGACCCAGTACTTC. As protein: CASSPRFEGVETQYF.

The chain has TRBV28 and TRBJ1-6; perhaps TRBD1 as D (6 bases). Germline-derived CDR1 and CDR2 are MDHEN and SYDVKM. V dropped 4 bases and J dropped 8 bases, with 15 bases sitting between them. This CDR3 has 15 amino acids. CDR3 amino acids: CASSSPGAGDSPLHF. In DNA, the CDR3 is TGTGCCAGCAGTTCGCCGGGGGCTGGGGATTCACCCCTCCACTTT.

The chain carries TRBV7-9 and TRBJ2-3, with 15 nucleotides matching TRBD2. CDR1 is SEHNR, CDR2 FQNEAQ, per germline (reference sequence). With 5 bases clipped from V and 2 bases from J, the junction kept 11 bases outside the gene matches. This CDR3 comprises 19 residues. The CDR3 loop reads CASSRPGLAGGSATDTQYF. The CDR3 DNA is TGTGCCAGCAGCCGTCCGGGACTAGCGGGGGGATCCGCCACAGATACGCAGTATTTT.

Concerning this clone: The sample has other DNA sequences that encode this CDR3 too. Here the CDR3 reads CASSVGGSTEAFF. DNA for the CDR3: TGTGCCAGCAGCGTTGGGGGTAGTACTGAAGCTTTCTTT. The J gene is TRBJ1-1, the V gene TRBV9, with D possibly being TRBD1 (5 bases). V lost 2 bases and J lost 5, with 10 bases in between. Per the germline V gene, CDR1 is SGDLS and CDR2 is YYNGEE. This CDR3 is built from 13 residues. Looking up the rest from reference TRBV9 and TRBJ1-1 gives the full variable domain: DSGVTQTPKHLITATGQRVTLRCSPRSGDLSVYWYQQSLDQGLQFLIQYYNGEERAKGNILERFSAQQFPDLHSELNLSSLELGDSALYFCASSVGGSTEAFFGQGTRLTVV.

The CDR3: CASSLFGLEKLFF. The CDR3 region has the DNA TGTGCCAGCAGTTTATTTGGTCTCGAAAAACTGTTTTTT. J is TRBJ1-4 and V is TRBV28; D is ambiguous. Trimming removed 1 base from V and 8 bases from J, with 8 bases in between. CDR3 length: 13 residues. Looked up from germline, CDR1 is MDHEN and CDR2 is SYDVKM.

This clone was recorded once. The V and J genes are TRBV11-2 and TRBJ2-1; 7 nucleotides line up with TRBD2. The V segment lost 3 bases and the J segment 4 bases; nucleotides outside the gene matches: 6. The CDR3 totals 15 residues. Germline assignment: CDR1 SGHAT and CDR2 FQNNGV. CDR3 sequence reads: CASSFLRGRYNEQFF. CDR3 DNA: TGTGCCAGCAGCTTCCTACGCGGGAGATACAATGAGCAGTTCTTC.

A word on this clone: The junction differs from germline at one of its ends, possibly a read error. This sequence joins TRBV11-3 and TRBJ1-6, with D possibly TRBD1 on 6 matching bases. Germline-derived CDR1 and CDR2 are SGHNT and YENEEA. CDR3 length: 15 amino acids. The CDR3 reads CASSSLGATGSPPHF. CDR3 coding DNA: TGTGCCAGCAGCTCACTGGGGGCAACAGGTTCACCCCCCCACTTT.

V usage is TRBV19 and J usage is TRBJ2-6; TRBD1 aligns across 7 bases. CDR3 length equals 15 residues. Unmatched junction bases numbered 1, after V lost 4 bases and J lost 1 base. In germline, CDR1 is LNHDA, CDR2 SQIVND (reference sequence). The CDR3 coding sequence is TGTGCCAGTAGTAAACAGGGGTCTGGGGCCAACGTCCTGACTTTC. Its translation: CASSKQGSGANVLTF.

This chain joins TRBV11-2 and TRBJ2-7; 8 nucleotides agree with TRBD1. The germline CDR1 and CDR2 sequences are SGHAT and FQNNGV. V was pared by 1 base and J by 3 bases, with 8 bases of the junction left unmatched. This CDR3 has 16 amino acids. CDR3 protein: CASSLGRQGFRYEQYF. The CDR3 DNA reads as TGTGCCAGCAGCTTAGGACGACAGGGGTTTCGCTACGAGCAGTACTTC.

This clone was counted a single time. The chain recombines TRBV3-1 (or the pseudogene TRBV3-2) with TRBJ2-1, with TRBD2 matching over 9 bases. The CDR3 runs to 17 residues. Germline trimming cut 4 bases from V and 9 bases from J; bases unmatched to any gene: 16. The V gene's germline CDR1 is LGHDT and CDR2 YNNKEL (reference sequence). DNA of the CDR3: TGTGCCAGCAGCCCCAGAGTAGCGGGAGTAGGTTTCGCTGAGCAGTTCTTC. It yields the protein CASSPRVAGVGFAEQFF.

V gene TRBV12-3 or TRBV12-4 combines with J gene TRBJ2-5, with D hard to call. Trimming stripped 1 base from V and 5 bases from J, with 8 bases between. The CDR3 sequence is 13 residues long. CDR3 loop: CASSLVGGETQYF. The CDR3 nucleotides are TGTGCCAGCAGTTTAGTTGGTGGGGAGACCCAGTACTTC.

The chain recombines TRBV28 with TRBJ2-5, with 9 bases that match TRBD1. The germline V gene has CDR1 MDHEN and CDR2 SYDVKM. The CDR3 consists of 17 residues. The trim removed 5 bases at V and 0 bases at J, leaving 10 bases unmatched. CDR3 bases: TGTGCCAGCAGTCCCTATGGGACAGGGCTGTACCAAGAGACCCAGTACTTC. Translating gives CASSPYGTGLYQETQYF.

This clone was seen a handful of times. The V call is TRBV15, the J call TRBJ2-7, with D perhaps matching TRBD1 (6 bases). Looked up from germline, CDR1 is LNHNV and CDR2 is YYDKDF (reference sequence). V was clipped by 0 bases and J by 5 bases, with 14 bases between them. The CDR3 length is 15 residues. In DNA, the CDR3 is TGTGCCACCAGCAGAGACATGTTCCAGGGGAACGAGCAGTACTTC. The encoded protein is CATSRDMFQGNEQYF.

The V and J genes are TRBV27 and TRBJ2-1; the D gene is possibly TRBD2 (5 bases). The ends were cut back, 3 bases at V and 5 bases at J, with 17 bases in the middle. CDR1 MNHEY and CDR2 SMNVEV come from the germline V gene (reference sequence). There are 16 residues in the CDR3. Here the CDR3 DNA reads TGTGCCAGCAGTTTCATATCTAGCTCCTACGACAATGAGCAGTTCTTC. It specifies CASSFISSSYDNEQFF.

The chain recombines TRBV5-1 with TRBJ1-1; D may be TRBD1 (5 bases). The germline CDR1 and CDR2 sequences are SGHRS and YFSETQ. The CDR3 is 16 amino acids. Between the trimmed V and J ends, which lost 6 bases and 1 base, there was a span of 19 bases. The CDR3 reads CASMLGVGFENTEAFF. CDR3 DNA sequence: TGCGCCAGCATGTTAGGGGTGGGTTTCGAGAACACTGAAGCTTTCTTT. The whole variable domain, remainder taken from reference TRBV5-1 and TRBJ1-1, is KAGVTQTPRYLIKTRGQQVTLSCSPISGHRSVSWYQQTPGQGLQFLFEYFSETQRNKGNFPGRFSGRQFSNSRSEMNVSTLELGDSALYLCASMLGVGFENTEAFFGQGTRLTVV.

The chain recombines TRBV3-1 (or the pseudogene TRBV3-2) with TRBJ1-2; D remains unclear. V was cut by 3 bases and J by 7 bases, with 9 bases left in between. CDR1 and CDR2 (germline): LGHDT, YNNKEL (reference sequence). The CDR3 is made up of 12 amino acids. The CDR3 DNA reads as TGTGCCAGCAGCCATCGACTTTCTGGCTACACCTTC. Translated: CASSHRLSGYTF.

The V call is TRBV29-1, the J call TRBJ1-1; D call uncertain. V was trimmed by 7 bases and J by 7 bases, leaving 13 bases between them. The CDR3 has 11 residues. The V gene's germline CDR1 is SQVTM and CDR2 ANQGSEA. The CDR3 reads CSAEAPGEAFF. CDR3 DNA sequence: TGCAGCGCTGAGGCTCCGGGTGAAGCTTTCTTT.

The chain combines TRBV4-1 with TRBJ1-2; tentative D call: TRBD1 (6 bases). Trimming cost V 3 bases and J 4 bases, with 18 bases left between them. CDR1 MGHRA and CDR2 YSYEKL come from the germline V gene. The CDR3 spans 16 residues. CDR3 amino acids: CASSHGSGALGYGYTF. CDR3 in DNA: TGCGCCAGCAGCCATGGATCAGGGGCCCTAGGCTATGGCTACACCTTC.

V is TRBV9 and J is TRBJ1-3, with D uncertain. This CDR3 has 15 amino acids. Germline CDR1 and CDR2: SGDLS and YYNGEE. Trimming left V 3 bases short and J 0 bases short, with 10 bases between. CDR3 in DNA: TGTGCCAGCAGCGCAGGAAGTAACTCTGGAAACACCATATATTTT. Its protein product is CASSAGSNSGNTIYF.

This clone was detected only once. The rearrangement uses TRBV30 and TRBJ2-3; D perhaps matches TRBD2 (6 bases). The V end lost 7 bases, the J end lost 4 bases, and 21 bases lay between the germline ends. The CDR3 has 15 amino acids. The germline gives CDR1 GTSNPN, CDR2 SVGIG (reference sequence). Here the CDR3 DNA reads TGTGCCTTGGACCCCTTACCGGGAGTCCCAGATACGCAGTATTTT. As protein: CALDPLPGVPDTQYF.

J is TRBJ1-6 and V is TRBV9, with a tentative D call TRBD1 (5 bases). Germline CDR1 reads SGDLS; CDR2 reads YYNGEE. The CDR3 extends over 13 amino acids. Trimming cost V 0 bases and J 9 bases, with 7 bases left between them. CDR3 residues: CASSVETVSPLHF. The CDR3 DNA follows: TGTGCCAGCAGCGTAGAGACAGTTTCACCCCTCCACTTT.

In DNA, the CDR3 is TGTGCCAGCAGCTTAATTATCGCGGGAGGCCACACCGGGGAGCTGTTTTTT. Its translation is CASSLIIAGGHTGELFF. V gene TRBV7-3 combines with J gene TRBJ2-2; 8 bases are a match to TRBD2. Germline V gene sequence: CDR1 SGHTA, CDR2 FQGTGA. V was clipped by 1 base and J by 3 bases; unmatched bases: 7. CDR3 length equals 17 residues.

This clone has more than one count but fewer than ten. V is TRBV6-6 and J is TRBJ1-2, with a tentative D call TRBD1 (6 bases). With 7 bases removed from V and 8 bases from J, the gap between germline ends came to 14 bases. The CDR3 extends over 12 amino acids. Germline CDR1 reads MNHNY; CDR2 reads SVGAGI (reference sequence). This chain's CDR3 is CASTQGPGGYTF. The CDR3 region has the DNA TGTGCCAGCACCCAGGGGCCAGGGGGCTACACCTTC.

The chain carries TRBV18 and TRBJ2-1; D unclear. The ends were cut back, 3 bases at V and 8 bases at J, with 5 bases in the middle. Germline loops: CDR1 KGHSH, CDR2 LQKENI. The CDR3 has 11 residues. The CDR3 region has the DNA TGTGCCAGCTCACCTCGGGATGAGCAGTTCTTC. Translation: CASSPRDEQFF.